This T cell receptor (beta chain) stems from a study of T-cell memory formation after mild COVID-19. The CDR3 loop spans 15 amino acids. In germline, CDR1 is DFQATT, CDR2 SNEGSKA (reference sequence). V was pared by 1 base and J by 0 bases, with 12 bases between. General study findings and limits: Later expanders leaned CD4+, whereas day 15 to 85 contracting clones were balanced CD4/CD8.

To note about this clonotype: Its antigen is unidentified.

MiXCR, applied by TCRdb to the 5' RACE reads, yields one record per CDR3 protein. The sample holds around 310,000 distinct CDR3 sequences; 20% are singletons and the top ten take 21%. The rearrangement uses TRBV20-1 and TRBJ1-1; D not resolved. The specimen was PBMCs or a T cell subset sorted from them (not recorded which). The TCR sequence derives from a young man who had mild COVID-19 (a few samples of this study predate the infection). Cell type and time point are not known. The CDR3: CSARGKGAVNTEAFF. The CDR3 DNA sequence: TGCAGTGCTAGAGGAAAGGGAGCAGTGAACACTGAAGCTTTCTTT.